This is a list of T cell receptor beta chains from one sample in a study of blood T cell repertoires in COVID-19. Assay used: immunoSEQ multiplex PCR; TCRdb lists only in-frame clones, some missing. The table has hundreds of thousands of clones, around 87% seen once. The sample taken for sequencing was PBMCs or T cells enriched from blood (not recorded which). The receptors originated from a woman in her 50s who had recovered from COVID-19. Both conserved end residues are part of each CDR3. The order of the fields is clone size, J gene, D gene, V gene, CDR3 DNA, CDR3 protein. D genes are given only for firm matches. Part of the rows lack a size; the others show once, few, many or a class for expanded clones.

.	TRBJ2-1	TRBD2	TRBV18	TGTGCCAGCTCACTTTTGCCTCTAGCGGGGGTGTACAATGAGCAGTTCTTC	CASSLLPLAGVYNEQFF
once	TRBJ2-5	.	TRBV6-5	TGTGCCAGCAGTCCCCAGGGTCCTGACTCTGAGACCCAGTACTTC	CASSPQGPDSETQYF
once	TRBJ2-7	TRBD1	TRBV28	TGTGCCAGCAGTTTTAGCCGGGACAGGGACTACGAGCAGTACTTC	CASSFSRDRDYEQYF
.	TRBJ2-7	.	TRBV5-8	TGTGCCAGCAGCACTTTCTACGAGCAGTACTTC	CASSTFYEQYF
.	TRBJ1-5	.	TRBV4-3	TGCGCCAGCAGCCAAGATAGAGGGCTGGGTCAGCCCCAGCATTTT	CASSQDRGLGQPQHF
.	TRBJ2-3	.	TRBV7-8	TGTGCCAGCAGCCAGAGACGCCTACAGGGCGTAGATACGCAGTATTTT	CASSQRRLQGVDTQYF
.	TRBJ1-1	.	TRBV27	TGTGCCAGCAGACCCGGCTGGACAGACTTGAACACTGAAGCTTTCTTT	CASRPGWTDLNTEAFF
.	TRBJ1-1	TRBD1	TRBV7-8	TGTGCCAGCAGCTTTCTTCGGACAGGGACTGAAGCTTTCTTT	CASSFLRTGTEAFF
.	TRBJ2-7	TRBD2	TRBV6-2/TRBV6-3	TGTGCCAGCAGTTACGGTGTCTGGTCTAGCGGACCTAAGGCCTACGAGCAGTACTTC	CASSYGVWSSGPKAYEQYF
.	TRBJ1-1	.	TRBV7-2	TGTGCCAGCAGCTCGCAGGGGCCCAACACTGAAGCTTTCTTT	CASSSQGPNTEAFF
.	TRBJ1-4	.	TRBV27	TGTGCCAGCAGTTTCATGGCCAATACCAATGAAAAACTGTTTTTT	CASSFMANTNEKLFF
few	TRBJ1-1	.	TRBV6-5	TGTGCCAGCAGTTACGGGGACACCCGGACTGAAGCTTTCTTT	CASSYGDTRTEAFF
.	TRBJ1-2	TRBD1	TRBV24-1	TGTGCCACCAGTGCCCCGGGACAGGGGACCTATGGCTACACCTTC	CATSAPGQGTYGYTF
.	TRBJ1-5	.	TRBV9	TGTGCCAGCAGCGTATCGAGGGAGGATCAGCCCCAGCATTTT	CASSVSREDQPQHF
.	TRBJ2-1	.	TRBV4-3	TGCGCCAGCAGCCAAGATTTTCCGCCAGGGGTTCTCAATGAGCAGTTCTTC	CASSQDFPPGVLNEQFF
.	TRBJ1-2	.	TRBV5-1	TGCGCCAGCAGCTTGGCCTCTGAACTCTATGGCTACACCTTC	CASSLASELYGYTF
.	TRBJ1-1	.	TRBV9	TGTGCCAGCAGCCCTAGAGGGGGTTTCGGCACTGAAGCTTTCTTT	CASSPRGGFGTEAFF
.	TRBJ1-2	.	TRBV14	TGTGCCAGCAGCCAAGATATTGGCAAGAACTATGGCTACACCTTC	CASSQDIGKNYGYTF
.	TRBJ1-1	.	TRBV18	TGTGCCAGCTCACCGGGAGGGCGAGTAGGTGCTTTCTTT	CASSPGGRVGAFF
.	TRBJ1-2	TRBD1	TRBV7-2	TGTGCCAGCAGCTCCGGACAGGGCGCCCGCGGCTACACCTTC	CASSSGQGARGYTF
.	TRBJ2-7	.	TRBV4-2	TGTGCCAGCAGCCAAGTTTGGCGGGGCGCCTACGAGCAGTACTTC	CASSQVWRGAYEQYF
.	TRBJ1-5	TRBD1	TRBV30	TGTGCCTGGAACCCCGACAGGGGGGATCAGCCCCAGCATTTT	CAWNPDRGDQPQHF
.	TRBJ1-5	.	TRBV29-1	TGCAGCGTTGGGGCGGGTGGGCAGCCCCAGCATTTT	CSVGAGGQPQHF
.	TRBJ1-1	.	TRBV7-9	TGTGCCAGCAGCGGCCTGGAGGAGGTCACTGAAGCTTTCTTT	CASSGLEEVTEAFF
.	TRBJ2-3	.	TRBV7-8	TGTGCCAGCAGCTATATGAACAGGGATGGGGATACGCAGTATTTT	CASSYMNRDGDTQYF
.	TRBJ2-7	TRBD1	TRBV30	TGTGCCTGGAGCCGACAGGGGAATAACGAGCAGTACTTC	CAWSRQGNNEQYF
.	TRBJ2-7	.	TRBV7-2	TGTGCCAGCAGCTCCAACCTAGCAGAGCTGCCGAGGGAGCAGTACTTC	CASSSNLAELPREQYF
.	TRBJ1-2	TRBD1	TRBV7-2	TGTGCCAGCAGCCTCGACAGGGCAGACCGGGGCTACACCTTC	CASSLDRADRGYTF
.	TRBJ2-1	TRBD1	TRBV14	TGTGCCAGCAGCCAAAAGACAGGGATCGATGAGCAGTTCTTC	CASSQKTGIDEQFF
.	TRBJ2-3	.	TRBV13	TGTGCCAGCAGCGGATTACGGGACTCCGGAAGCACAGATACGCAGTATTTT	CASSGLRDSGSTDTQYF
.	TRBJ1-4	TRBD1	TRBV4-3	TGCGCCAGCAGCCAGGGACAGGGGGGGGAAAAACTGTTTTTT	CASSQGQGGEKLFF
.	TRBJ1-1	.	TRBV10-2	TGCGCCAGCAGTGAGTCGAAACAAGCGGCTTTCTTT	CASSESKQAAFF
.	TRBJ1-6	.	TRBV7-9	TGTGCCAGCAGCTTAGCGATGGGGGGGGCTTCACCCCTCCACTTT	CASSLAMGGASPLHF
once	TRBJ2-5	TRBD2	TRBV7-6	TGTGCCAGCAGCTTAGTTTCACTAGCGGGGGCCAATAGAAGGAAAGAGACCCAGTACTTC	CASSLVSLAGANRRKETQYF
.	TRBJ2-5	TRBD2	TRBV5-5	TGTGCCAGCAGCCGGGGTGCGGGGGGGTCTCAAGAGACCCAGTACTTC	CASSRGAGGSQETQYF
once	TRBJ2-7	TRBD2	TRBV7-2	TGTGCCAGCAGCTTATACGGGGGGGCCATTTACGAGCAGTACTTC	CASSLYGGAIYEQYF
once	TRBJ1-2	TRBD1	TRBV18	TGTGCCAGCTCACCTCCGACAGGGTTGGGCAACTATGGCTACACCTTC	CASSPPTGLGNYGYTF
.	TRBJ2-3	.	TRBV6-1	TGTGCCATTGGGGGCCTCAGCACAGATACGCAGTATTTT	CAIGGLSTDTQYF
.	TRBJ1-4	.	TRBV5-1	TGCGCCAGCAGAGACGGGGGGGCAACTAATGAAAAACTGTTTTTT	CASRDGGATNEKLFF
.	TRBJ2-2	TRBD2	TRBV2	TGTGCCAGCAGTTGGGCTAGCGGGGGGACCGGGGAGCTGTTTTTT	CASSWASGGTGELFF
.	TRBJ1-1	.	TRBV5-5	TGTGCCAGCAGCTTGAAAGGGGCAAGCAAAGCTTTCTTT	CASSLKGASKAFF
.	TRBJ2-1	TRBD2	TRBV5-8	TGTGCCAGCACCGCGGGGGAATACAATGAGCAGTTCTTC	CASTAGEYNEQFF
.	TRBJ1-5	.	TRBV27	TGTGCCAGCAGTTTGGGGGCTGTCTTCCAGCCCAATCAGCCCCAGCATTTT	CASSLGAVFQPNQPQHF
.	TRBJ2-2	.	TRBV27	TGTGCCAGCAGGGAGGGGGCCGGTGTCACCGGGGAGCTGTTTTTT	CASREGAGVTGELFF